This T cell receptor beta chain comes out of a study of T cell repertoires in cytomegalovirus infection. About the research overall: Based on public TCR beta signatures, there were indications of CMV infection and of a matching HLA type.

Remarks on this clonotype: The antigen remains undetermined.

Germline V gives CDR1 MNHEY, CDR2 SVGAGI. Unmatched junction bases numbered 0, after V lost 0 bases and J lost 1 base. CDR3 length: 15 residues. From the reads, TCRdb called clonotypes with MiXCR, one entry per CDR3 protein. The table records 800,000 to 950,000 distinct CDR3 sequences, about 33% of them present only once. The TCR originated in a human donor in good health (CMV status not recorded). Some clones in this sample may be carry-over from other donors' samples. This chain connects TRBV6-5 to TRBJ2-1; TRBD1 matches at 7 bases. This material consisted of cultured CD8+ T cells from PBMCs, taken from culture after CMV antigen stimulation. The CDR3 region is CASSYSTGSYNEQFF. In nucleotides, the CDR3 is TGTGCCAGCAGTTACTCGACAGGGTCCTACAATGAGCAGTTCTTC.